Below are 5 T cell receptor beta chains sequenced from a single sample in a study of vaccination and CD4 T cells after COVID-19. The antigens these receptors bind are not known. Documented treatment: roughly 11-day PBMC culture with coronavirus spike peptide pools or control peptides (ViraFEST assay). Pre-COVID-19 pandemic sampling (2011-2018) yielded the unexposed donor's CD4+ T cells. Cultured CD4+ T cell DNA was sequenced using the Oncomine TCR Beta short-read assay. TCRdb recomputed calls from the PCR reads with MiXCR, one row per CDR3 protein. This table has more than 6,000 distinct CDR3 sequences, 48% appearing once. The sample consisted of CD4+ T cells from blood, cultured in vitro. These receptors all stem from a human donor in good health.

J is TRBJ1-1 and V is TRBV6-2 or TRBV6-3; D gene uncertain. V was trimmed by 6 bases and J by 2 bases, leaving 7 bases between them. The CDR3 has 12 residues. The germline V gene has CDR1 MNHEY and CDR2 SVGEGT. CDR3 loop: CASRGPNTEAFF. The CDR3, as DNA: TGTGCCAGCAGGGGCCCAAACACTGAAGCTTTCTTT.

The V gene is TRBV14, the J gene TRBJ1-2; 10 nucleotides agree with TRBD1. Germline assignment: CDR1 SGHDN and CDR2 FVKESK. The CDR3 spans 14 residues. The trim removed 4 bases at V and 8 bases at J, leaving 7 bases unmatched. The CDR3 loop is CASSRRDRGGGYTF. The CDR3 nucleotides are TGTGCCAGCAGCCGCCGGGACAGGGGCGGCGGCTACACCTTC.

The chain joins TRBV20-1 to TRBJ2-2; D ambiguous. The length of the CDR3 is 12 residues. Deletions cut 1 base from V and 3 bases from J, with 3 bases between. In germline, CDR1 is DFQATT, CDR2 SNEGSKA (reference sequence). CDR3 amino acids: CSARGDTGELFF. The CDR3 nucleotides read TGCAGTGCTAGAGGGGACACCGGGGAGCTGTTTTTT.

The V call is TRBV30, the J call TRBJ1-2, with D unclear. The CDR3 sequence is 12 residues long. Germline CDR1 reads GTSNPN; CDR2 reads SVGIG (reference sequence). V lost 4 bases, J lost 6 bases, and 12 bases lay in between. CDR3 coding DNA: TGTGCCTGGACCCATACAGCGAATGGCTACACCTTC. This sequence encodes CAWTHTANGYTF.

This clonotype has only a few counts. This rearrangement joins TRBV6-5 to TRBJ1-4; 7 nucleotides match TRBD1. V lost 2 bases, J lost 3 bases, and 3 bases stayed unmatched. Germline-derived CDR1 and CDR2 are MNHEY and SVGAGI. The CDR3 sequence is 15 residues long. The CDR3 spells CASSYPQGANEKLFF. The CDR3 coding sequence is TGTGCCAGCAGTTACCCCCAGGGGGCTAATGAAAAACTGTTTTTT.